These 28 T cell receptor beta chains originate from one sample sequenced in a study of cytomegalovirus exposure and HLA in healthy donors. 60 Vbeta and 13 Jbeta primers were used in PCR. Here immunoSEQ multiplex PCR was the method, and the copy in TCRdb shows in-frame clones only, minus some. The sample consists of some 200,000 clones, over 80% of them appearing once. The sequenced material came from PBMCs. Source of these receptors: a boy aged 2 to 9 in good health and CMV-seronegative.

The V gene is TRBV15, the J gene TRBJ2-2; D gene unclear. Germline V gene lookup returns CDR1 LNHNV and CDR2 YYDKDF (reference sequence). Trimming removed 4 bases from V and 1 base from J, with 10 bases in between. The CDR3 totals 15 residues. In DNA, the CDR3 is TGTGCCACCAGCACCTTGCTAGGGAACACCGGGGAGCTGTTTTTT. Translated: CATSTLLGNTGELFF.

V gene TRBV9 combines with J gene TRBJ2-1, with TRBD2 matching 9 bases. The CDR3 is 15 amino acids. Germline CDR1 is SGDLS and CDR2 is YYNGEE. V gave up 2 bases and J gave up 3 bases; unmatched junction bases: 3. The CDR3 DNA reads as TGTGCCAGCAGCGTGACTAGCGGATACTACAATGAGCAGTTCTTC. It is translated as CASSVTSGYYNEQFF. The variable domain in full, completed from reference TRBV9 and TRBJ2-1, reads DSGVTQTPKHLITATGQRVTLRCSPRSGDLSVYWYQQSLDQGLQFLIQYYNGEERAKGNILERFSAQQFPDLHSELNLSSLELGDSALYFCASSVTSGYYNEQFFGPGTRLTVL.

The rearrangement links TRBV11-2 to TRBJ2-7, with 7 bases fitting TRBD1. The length of the CDR3 is 18 residues. V gave up 0 bases and J gave up 6 bases; unmatched junction bases: 17. CDR1 is SGHAT, CDR2 FQNNGV, per germline. Written as DNA, the CDR3 is TGTGCCAGCAGCTTAGATCTATTGGTAGGAGACAGGGAGTGCGAGCAGTACTTC. The encoded protein is CASSLDLLVGDRECEQYF.

CDR3 protein: CASSLTGVPETQYF. For the CDR3, the DNA is TGTGCCAGCAGCTTAACGGGCGTCCCAGAGACCCAGTACTTC. J is TRBJ2-5 and V is TRBV7-3; D remains unclear. Trimming took 0 bases from V and 4 from J, leaving 9 bases between them. This CDR3 has 14 residues. Germline CDR1 and CDR2: SGHTA and FQGTGA.

This chain uses TRBV23-1 with TRBJ2-1; 7 bases map to TRBD1. TRBV23-1 is filed as an ORF, its function uncertain. Trimming cost V 6 bases and J 6 bases; bases outside gene matches: 5. This CDR3 region has 13 residues. The CDR3, as DNA: TGCGCCAGCAGCCGGACAGGCCGCAATGAGCAGTTCTTC. This sequence encodes CASSRTGRNEQFF.

The V gene is TRBV11-2, the J gene TRBJ2-1, with 8 positions matching TRBD2. V shed 5 bases and J 4 bases; nucleotides not matched to a gene: 13. Germline assignment: CDR1 SGHAT and CDR2 FQNNGV. CDR3 length: 17 amino acids. The CDR3 bases are TGTGCCAGCAGCCAAGAACTCGGGGCGGGAGGTTACAATGAGCAGTTCTTC. Amino acids: CASSQELGAGGYNEQFF.

The chain combines TRBV30 with TRBJ1-2; 7 positions match TRBD1. The CDR3 loop spans 12 amino acids. With V trimmed by 1 base and J by 8 bases, 4 bases remained unmatched. CDR1 and CDR2 from the germline V gene are GTSNPN and SVGIG (reference sequence). The DNA of the CDR3 is TGTGCCTGGAGTGGCCAGGGGGGAGGCTACACCTTC. Residues: CAWSGQGGGYTF.

V and J are TRBV7-9 and TRBJ1-5; 8 positions agree with TRBD1. CDR1 SEHNR and CDR2 FQNEAQ come from the germline V gene (reference sequence). The CDR3 has 15 residues. The V and J ends lost 3 bases and 4 bases, in that order; junction bases with no gene match: 5. The CDR3 region has the DNA TGTGCCAGCAGCTTTGGGAGACAGGGGAATCAGCCCCAGCATTTT. Its translation is CASSFGRQGNQPQHF. Full variable domain (outside the CDR3, taken from reference TRBV7-9 and TRBJ1-5): DTGVSQNPRHKITKRGQNVTFRCDPISEHNRLYWYRQTLGQGPEFLTYFQNEAQLEKSRLLSDRFSAERPKGSFSTLEIQRTEQGDSAMYLCASSFGRQGNQPQHFGDGTRLSIL.

The rearrangement links TRBV15 to TRBJ1-5; D gene unclear. The CDR3 consists of 14 residues. Between the trimmed V and J ends, which lost 1 base and 1 base, there was a span of 5 bases. CDR1 is LNHNV and CDR2 is YYDKDF in the germline V gene (reference sequence). The CDR3 protein is CATSRAGSNQPQHF. DNA for the CDR3: TGTGCCACCAGCAGAGCGGGAAGCAATCAGCCCCAGCATTTT.

The chain links TRBV9 to TRBJ2-1, with TRBD2 matching over 7 bases. CDR1 is SGDLS, CDR2 YYNGEE, per germline. The V gene end was trimmed by 0 bases and the J gene end by 0 bases; junction bases not matched to a gene: 6. This CDR3 is 17 amino acids long. DNA of the CDR3: TGTGCCAGCAGCGTAGGAGCCCCGGGGGGCTCCTACAATGAGCAGTTCTTC. It is translated as CASSVGAPGGSYNEQFF.

V usage is TRBV5-6 and J usage is TRBJ2-1; D ambiguous. Germline V gives CDR1 SGHDT, CDR2 YYEEEE. This CDR3 spans 19 amino acids. V lost 0 bases and J 0 bases, leaving 19 bases between the germline ends. The CDR3 loop reads CASSLGLAAYPGSYNEQFF. In DNA form, the CDR3 reads TGTGCCAGCAGCTTGGGTCTTGCTGCCTATCCTGGCTCCTACAATGAGCAGTTCTTC.

To note about this clone: Because the CDR3 is missing its conserved closing phenylalanine or tryptophan, this is likely a read error. The V call is TRBV6-6, the J call TRBJ1-1; D unresolved. CDR3 length equals 12 residues. The V end was cut by 8 bases, the J end by 0 bases, with 7 bases between. CDR1 MNHNY and CDR2 SVGAGI come from the germline V gene (reference sequence). The CDR3 loop reads CASSEVNTEAFV. CDR3 nucleotide sequence: TGTGCCAGCTCCGAGGTGAACACTGAAGCTTTCGTT.

The chain is built from TRBV19 and TRBJ2-2, with D possibly matching TRBD2 (6 bases). The V gene lost 5 bases and the J gene lost 4 bases, with 14 bases spanning the gap. This CDR3 contains 15 residues. CDR1 LNHDA and CDR2 SQIVND come from the germline V gene (reference sequence). Written as DNA, the CDR3 is TGTGCCAGTAGTCTCGGGGGACTCGGCACCGGGGAGCTGTTTTTT. Encoded protein: CASSLGGLGTGELFF.

The chain has TRBV14 and TRBJ2-7, with a possible D match to TRBD1 (5 bases). CDR3 length: 13 amino acids. Trimming shortened V by 5 bases and J by 11 bases, and 19 bases separated the two germline ends. Per the germline V gene, CDR1 is SGHDN and CDR2 is FVKESK. The CDR3 reads CASSDGLQTREYF. Written as DNA, the CDR3 is TGTGCCAGCAGCGACGGGTTGCAGACCAGGGAGTACTTC.

The chain recombines TRBV19 with TRBJ2-2, with D maybe TRBD2 (6 bases). CDR1 and CDR2 (germline): LNHDA, SQIVND (reference sequence). V dropped 10 bases and J dropped 1 base, with 10 bases sitting between them. This CDR3 is built from 13 residues. The CDR3 DNA reads TGTGCCACCGGGACTCTGAACACCGGGGAGCTGTTTTTT. This gives the protein CATGTLNTGELFF.

The J gene is TRBJ1-6, the V gene TRBV4-1; no firm D call. The V end was cut by 0 bases, the J end by 7 bases, with 7 bases between. This CDR3 has 14 amino acids. CDR1 MGHRA and CDR2 YSYEKL come from the germline V gene. The CDR3 region has the DNA TGCGCCAGCAGCCAAGATCATGGCAATTCACCCCTCCACTTT. The encoded protein is CASSQDHGNSPLHF.

The V call is TRBV9, the J call TRBJ2-1; weak D call: TRBD2 (5 bases). V was shortened by 6 bases and J by 10 bases, with 11 bases between the two germline ends. CDR3 length: 11 residues. CDR1 is SGDLS, CDR2 YYNGEE, per germline. CDR3 in amino acids: CASMRSGEQFF. In DNA form, the CDR3 reads TGTGCCAGCATGCGAAGCGGAGAGCAGTTCTTC.

This sequence joins TRBV5-4 and TRBJ2-5; no clear D gene. Matching the DNA end better, TRBJ2-7 makes the J call doubtful. CDR1 and CDR2 (germline): SGHNT, YYREEE (reference sequence). The CDR3 extends over 14 amino acids. Here the CDR3 DNA reads TGTGCCAGCAGCTTGGGTCTACTATCCTACGAGCAGTACTTC. This gives the protein CASSLGLLSYEQYF.

The V and J genes are TRBV7-9 and TRBJ2-2; no clear D gene. The V and J ends lost 5 bases and 0 bases respectively, with 13 bases between them. CDR3 size: 16 residues. CDR1 and CDR2 (germline): SEHNR, FQNEAQ (reference sequence). CDR3: CASSPGEGANTGELFF. CDR3 nucleotide sequence: TGTGCCAGCAGCCCCGGAGAAGGTGCGAACACCGGGGAGCTGTTTTTT.

The CDR3 reads CASSSGGYTEAFF. In DNA, the CDR3 is TGTGCCAGCAGTTCAGGGGGGTACACTGAAGCTTTCTTT. The V and J genes are TRBV28 and TRBJ1-1, with TRBD1 identical over 7 bases. CDR1 is MDHEN and CDR2 is SYDVKM in the germline V gene. The CDR3 totals 13 residues. The junction had 2 bases not matched to a gene; V was cut back by 4 bases and J by 3 bases.

The chain links TRBV6-5 to TRBJ2-4; no clear D. The ends were cut back, 8 bases at V and 1 base at J, with 15 bases in the middle. This CDR3 has 15 residues. Germline V gene data show CDR1 as MNHEY and CDR2 as SVGAGI. CDR3 DNA sequence: TGTGCCAGCGCAGAGGCAGCACATGCCAAAAACATTCAGTACTTC. Its translation: CASAEAAHAKNIQYF.

This clone was seen more than once but under ten times. This chain links TRBV19 with TRBJ2-7; TRBD1 agrees at 8 bases. CDR1 is LNHDA and CDR2 is SQIVND in the germline V gene (reference sequence). This CDR3 has 16 residues. J lost 0 bases, V lost 1 base, and 5 bases had no gene match. CDR3 sequence: CASSIGTGLSSYEQYF. The CDR3 nucleotides are TGTGCCAGTAGTATAGGGACAGGGCTGAGCTCCTACGAGCAGTACTTC.

The CDR3 DNA is TGTGCCAGCAGACGACTAGCGGGAGCGATTCCCTCCTACGAGCAGTACTTC. It codes for CASRRLAGAIPSYEQYF. The V and J genes are TRBV27 and TRBJ2-7, with 12 bases identical to TRBD2. The CDR3 sequence is 17 residues long. Germline V gene sequence: CDR1 MNHEY, CDR2 SMNVEV (reference sequence). V shed 6 bases and J 0 bases; nucleotides not matched to a gene: 9.

The chain carries TRBV5-4 and TRBJ2-2; tentative D call: TRBD2 (6 bases). The CDR3 contains 16 residues. V lost 1 base and J 4 bases, leaving 14 bases between the germline ends. CDR1 is SGHNT, CDR2 YYREEE, per germline (reference sequence). CDR3 residues: CASSLYGYGGTGELFF. The CDR3 nucleotides read TGTGCCAGCAGCTTGTATGGCTACGGGGGCACCGGGGAGCTGTTTTTT. Complete variable domain (other parts from reference TRBV5-4 and TRBJ2-2): ETGVTQSPTHLIKTRGQQVTLRCSSQSGHNTVSWYQQALGQGPQFIFQYYREEENGRGNFPPRFSGLQFPNYSSELNVNALELDDSALYLCASSLYGYGGTGELFFGEGSRLTVL.

The genes are TRBV30 and TRBJ1-6; 9 bases match TRBD1. The CDR3 consists of 16 residues. From germline, CDR1 is GTSNPN and CDR2 SVGIG (reference sequence). V was clipped by 4 bases and J by 13 bases; unmatched bases: 17. CDR3 loop: CAWTTTVPGQGGPLHF. In DNA, the CDR3 is TGTGCCTGGACCACGACTGTCCCGGGACAGGGTGGTCCCCTCCACTTT.

V and J are TRBV6-5 and TRBJ2-1, with 11 bases that match TRBD1. Germline-derived CDR1 and CDR2 are MNHEY and SVGAGI. Trimming took 8 bases from V and 6 from J; bases not matched to a gene: 9. The CDR3 consists of 15 residues. Here the CDR3 reads CASGIGQGAGNEQFF. CDR3 in DNA: TGTGCCAGCGGTATCGGACAGGGGGCTGGCAATGAGCAGTTCTTC.

The V call is TRBV5-1, the J call TRBJ2-5, with TRBD2 matching 12 bases. Germline CDR1 reads SGHRS; CDR2 reads YFSETQ. J lost 5 bases, V lost 5 bases, and 10 bases had no gene match. This CDR3 region has 16 residues. CDR3 residues: CASSRSASGGAETQYF. CDR3 bases: TGCGCCAGCAGTAGATCGGCTAGCGGGGGGGCGGAGACCCAGTACTTC.

The chain couples TRBV5-1 to TRBJ2-1; 10 nucleotides line up with TRBD2. J was trimmed by 3 bases and V by 2 bases; bases with no gene match: 2. The CDR3 loop spans 15 amino acids. Looked up from germline, CDR1 is SGHRS and CDR2 is YFSETQ. CDR3 amino acids: CASSFGTSDYNEQFF. CDR3 bases: TGCGCCAGCAGCTTTGGGACTAGCGACTACAATGAGCAGTTCTTC.